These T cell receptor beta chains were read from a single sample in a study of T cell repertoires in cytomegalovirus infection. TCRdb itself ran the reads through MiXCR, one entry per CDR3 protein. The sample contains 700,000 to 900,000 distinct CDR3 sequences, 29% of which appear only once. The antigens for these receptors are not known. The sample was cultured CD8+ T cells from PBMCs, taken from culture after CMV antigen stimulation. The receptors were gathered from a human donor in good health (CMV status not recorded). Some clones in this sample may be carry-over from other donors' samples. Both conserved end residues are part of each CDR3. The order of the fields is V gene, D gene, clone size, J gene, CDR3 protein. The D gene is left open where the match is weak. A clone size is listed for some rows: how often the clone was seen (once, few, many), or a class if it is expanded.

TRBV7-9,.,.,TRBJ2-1,CASTPAPNGRGTYNEQFF
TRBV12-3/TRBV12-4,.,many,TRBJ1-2,CASSLGVNYGYTF
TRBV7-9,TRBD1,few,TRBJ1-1,CASTLTGTGFSNTEAFF
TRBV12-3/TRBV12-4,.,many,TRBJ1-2,CASSDFSSSYGYTF
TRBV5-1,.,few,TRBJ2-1,CASSVSSVPEQFF
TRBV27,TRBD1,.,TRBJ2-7,CASSLIVGTGYPYEQYF
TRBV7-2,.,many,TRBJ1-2,CASSLASSPGYTF
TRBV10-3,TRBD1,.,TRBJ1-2,CAISGTGRADYGYTF
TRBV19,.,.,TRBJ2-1,CASKSRVGDEQFF
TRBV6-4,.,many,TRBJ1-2,CASSPGPDYGYTF
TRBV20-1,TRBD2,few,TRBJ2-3,CSAFSSGVSTDTQYF
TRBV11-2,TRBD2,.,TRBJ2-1,CASSPRYRAGGPVNEQFF
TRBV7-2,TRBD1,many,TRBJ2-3,CASSATWTGKINHTQYF
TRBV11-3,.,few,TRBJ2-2,CASSSRRTSNTGELFF
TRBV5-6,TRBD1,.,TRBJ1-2,CASSLVGTGNGYTF
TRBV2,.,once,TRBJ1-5,CASSERQGYQPQHF
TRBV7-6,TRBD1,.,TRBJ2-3,CASSRDRGPGDTQYF
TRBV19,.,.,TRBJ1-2,CASIGIRREQDRANYGYTF
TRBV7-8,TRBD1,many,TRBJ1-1,CASSPRGTNTEAFF
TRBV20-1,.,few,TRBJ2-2,CSLQGPSNTGELFF
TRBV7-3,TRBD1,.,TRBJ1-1,CASSFRDRVLMGNTEAFF
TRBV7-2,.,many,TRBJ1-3,CASSSFRGSGNTIYF
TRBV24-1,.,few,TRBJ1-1,CATSADTGTEAFF
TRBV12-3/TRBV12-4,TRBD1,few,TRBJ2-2,CASSLGQGRTGELFF
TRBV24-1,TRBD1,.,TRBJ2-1,CATRRDRNDDEQFF
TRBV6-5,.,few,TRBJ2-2,CASSYSGSQPGELFF
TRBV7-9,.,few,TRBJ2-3,CASSLTTQDTQYF
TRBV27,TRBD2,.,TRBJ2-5,CASSLGLAVTQETQYF
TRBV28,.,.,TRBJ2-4,CASSLVTLTKNIQYF
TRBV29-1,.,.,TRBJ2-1,CSVEDQPDRPGDEQFF
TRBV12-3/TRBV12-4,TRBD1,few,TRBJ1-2,CASRPGQGFGYTF
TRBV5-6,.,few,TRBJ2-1,CASRILADLRNEQFF
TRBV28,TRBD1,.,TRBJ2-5,CASSPRQGPYQETQYF
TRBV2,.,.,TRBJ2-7,CASSSLANNPYEQYF
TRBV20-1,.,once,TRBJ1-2,CSALTRGAIGYTF
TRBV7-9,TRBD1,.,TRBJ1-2,CASTGEGAGYTF
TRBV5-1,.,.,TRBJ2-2,CASSLEQATNTGELFF
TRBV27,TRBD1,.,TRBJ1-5,CASSTRDRVNQPQHF
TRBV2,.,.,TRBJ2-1,CASSVTGYYNEQFF
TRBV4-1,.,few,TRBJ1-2,CASSQAFLGYGYTF
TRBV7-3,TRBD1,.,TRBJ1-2,CASSSTDRELTF
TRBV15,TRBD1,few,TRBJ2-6,CATSRGTQGAGANVLTF